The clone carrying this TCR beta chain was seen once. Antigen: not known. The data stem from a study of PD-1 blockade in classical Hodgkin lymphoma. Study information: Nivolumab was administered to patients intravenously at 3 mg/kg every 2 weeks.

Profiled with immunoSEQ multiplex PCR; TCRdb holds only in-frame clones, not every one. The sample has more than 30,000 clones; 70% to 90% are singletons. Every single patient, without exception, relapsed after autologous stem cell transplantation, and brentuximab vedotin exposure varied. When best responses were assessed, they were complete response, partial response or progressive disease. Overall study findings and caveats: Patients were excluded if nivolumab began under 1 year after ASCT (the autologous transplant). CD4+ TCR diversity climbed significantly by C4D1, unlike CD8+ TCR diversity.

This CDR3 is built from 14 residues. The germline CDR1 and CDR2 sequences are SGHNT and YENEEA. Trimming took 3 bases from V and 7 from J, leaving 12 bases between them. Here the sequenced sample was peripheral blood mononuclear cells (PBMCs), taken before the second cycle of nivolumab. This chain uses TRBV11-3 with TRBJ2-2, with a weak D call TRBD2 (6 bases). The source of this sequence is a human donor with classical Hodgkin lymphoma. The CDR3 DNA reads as TGTGCCAGCAGCTTGGCGGGGTTCGGCGGGGAGCTGTTTTTT. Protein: CASSLAGFGGELFF. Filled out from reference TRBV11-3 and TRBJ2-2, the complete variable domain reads EAGVVQSPRYKIIEKKQPVAFWCNPISGHNTLYWYLQNLGQGPELLIRYENEEAVDDSQLPKDRFSAERLKGVDSTLKIQPAELGDSAVYLCASSLAGFGGELFFGEGSRLTVL.